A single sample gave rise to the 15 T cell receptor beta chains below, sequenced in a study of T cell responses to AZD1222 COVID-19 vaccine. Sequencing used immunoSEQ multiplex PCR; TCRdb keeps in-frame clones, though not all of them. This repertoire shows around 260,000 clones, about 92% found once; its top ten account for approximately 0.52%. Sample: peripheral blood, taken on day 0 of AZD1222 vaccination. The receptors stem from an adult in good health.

The CDR3 region has the DNA TGTGCCAGCAGTGTAGAACAGGGGGCGCGTGCGGACACCGGGGAGCTGTTTTTT. Its protein is CASSVEQGARADTGELFF. J is TRBJ2-2 and V is TRBV6-1, with TRBD1 matching over 9 bases. The ends lost 4 bases at V and 3 bases at J; junction bases unmatched: 12. Per the germline V gene, CDR1 is MNHNS and CDR2 is SASEGT. The CDR3 runs to 18 residues.

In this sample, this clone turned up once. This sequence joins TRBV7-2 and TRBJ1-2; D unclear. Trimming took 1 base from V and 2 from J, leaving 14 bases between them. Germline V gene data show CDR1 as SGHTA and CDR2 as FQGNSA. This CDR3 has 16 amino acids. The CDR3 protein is CASSLGGLGPNYGYTF. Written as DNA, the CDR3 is TGTGCCAGCAGCTTAGGAGGTTTGGGTCCCAACTATGGCTACACCTTC.

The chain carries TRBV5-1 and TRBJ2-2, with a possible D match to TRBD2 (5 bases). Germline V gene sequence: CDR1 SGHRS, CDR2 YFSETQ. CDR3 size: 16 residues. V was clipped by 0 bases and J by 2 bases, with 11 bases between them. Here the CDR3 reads CASSLEGWTNTGELFF. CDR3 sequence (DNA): TGCGCCAGCAGCTTGGAGGGTTGGACTAACACCGGGGAGCTGTTTTTT. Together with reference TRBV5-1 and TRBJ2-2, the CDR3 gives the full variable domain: KAGVTQTPRYLIKTRGQQVTLSCSPISGHRSVSWYQQTPGQGLQFLFEYFSETQRNKGNFPGRFSGRQFSNSRSEMNVSTLELGDSALYLCASSLEGWTNTGELFFGEGSRLTVL.

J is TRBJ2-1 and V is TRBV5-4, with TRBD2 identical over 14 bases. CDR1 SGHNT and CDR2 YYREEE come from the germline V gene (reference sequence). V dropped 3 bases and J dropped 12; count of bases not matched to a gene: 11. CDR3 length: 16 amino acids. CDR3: CASSSGTSGSLGVQFF. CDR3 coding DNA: TGTGCCAGCAGCTCGGGGACTAGCGGGAGCTTAGGCGTGCAGTTCTTC.

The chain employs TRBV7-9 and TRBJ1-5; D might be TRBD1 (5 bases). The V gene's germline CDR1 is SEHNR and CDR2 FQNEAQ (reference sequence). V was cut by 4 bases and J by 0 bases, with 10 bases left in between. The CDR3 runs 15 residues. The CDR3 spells CASSSGGHSNQPQHF. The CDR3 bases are TGTGCCAGCAGCTCCGGAGGACATAGCAATCAGCCCCAGCATTTT.

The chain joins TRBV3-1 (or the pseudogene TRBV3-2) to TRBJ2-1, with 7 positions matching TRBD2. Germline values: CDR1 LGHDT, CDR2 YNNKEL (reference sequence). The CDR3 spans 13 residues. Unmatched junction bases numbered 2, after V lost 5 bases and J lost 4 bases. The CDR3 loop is CASSRTRYNEQFF. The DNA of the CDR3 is TGTGCCAGCAGCAGGACTAGATACAATGAGCAGTTCTTC.

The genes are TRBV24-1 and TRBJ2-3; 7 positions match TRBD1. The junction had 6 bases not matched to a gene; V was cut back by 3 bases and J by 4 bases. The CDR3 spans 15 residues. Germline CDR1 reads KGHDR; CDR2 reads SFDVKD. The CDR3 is CATSDPGQAPDTQYF. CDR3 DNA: TGTGCCACCAGTGATCCTGGACAGGCCCCAGATACGCAGTATTTT.

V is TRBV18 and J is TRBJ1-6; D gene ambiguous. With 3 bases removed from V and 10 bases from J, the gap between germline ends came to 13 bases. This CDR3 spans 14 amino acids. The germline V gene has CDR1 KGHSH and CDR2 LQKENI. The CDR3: CASSPGGARSPLHF. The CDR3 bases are TGTGCCAGCTCACCGGGCGGCGCTAGGTCACCCCTCCACTTT.

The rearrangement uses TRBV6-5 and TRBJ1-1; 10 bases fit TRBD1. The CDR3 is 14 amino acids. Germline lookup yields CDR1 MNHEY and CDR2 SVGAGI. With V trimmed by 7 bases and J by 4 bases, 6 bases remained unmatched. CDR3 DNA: TGTGCCAGCATCGACGGGACAGGGGTCACTGAAGCTTTCTTT. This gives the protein CASIDGTGVTEAFF.

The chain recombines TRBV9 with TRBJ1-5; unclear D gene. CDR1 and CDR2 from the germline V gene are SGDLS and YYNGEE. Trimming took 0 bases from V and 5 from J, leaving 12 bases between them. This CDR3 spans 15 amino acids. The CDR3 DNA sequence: TGTGCCAGCAGCGTAGGACCCTCTACCGATCAGCCCCAGCATTTT. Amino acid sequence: CASSVGPSTDQPQHF.

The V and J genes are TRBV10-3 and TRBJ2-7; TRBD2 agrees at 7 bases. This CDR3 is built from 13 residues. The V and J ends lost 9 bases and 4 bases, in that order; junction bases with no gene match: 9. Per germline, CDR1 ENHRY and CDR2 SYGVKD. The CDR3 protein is CAIYPEREYEQYF. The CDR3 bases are TGTGCCATATATCCCGAGCGGGAATACGAGCAGTACTTC.

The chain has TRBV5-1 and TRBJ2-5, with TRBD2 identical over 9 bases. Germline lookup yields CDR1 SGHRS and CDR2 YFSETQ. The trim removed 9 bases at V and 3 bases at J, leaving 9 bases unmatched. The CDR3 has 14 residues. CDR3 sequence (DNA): TGCGCCACCAGTATTAGCGGGAGAGAAGAGACCCAGTACTTC. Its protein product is CATSISGREETQYF.

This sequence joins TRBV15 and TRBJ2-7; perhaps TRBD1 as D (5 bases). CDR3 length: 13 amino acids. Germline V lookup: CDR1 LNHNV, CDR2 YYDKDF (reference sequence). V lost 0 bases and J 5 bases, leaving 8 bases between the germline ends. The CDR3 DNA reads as TGTGCCACCAGCAGAGATGGGGCGGACGAGCAGTACTTC. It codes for CATSRDGADEQYF.

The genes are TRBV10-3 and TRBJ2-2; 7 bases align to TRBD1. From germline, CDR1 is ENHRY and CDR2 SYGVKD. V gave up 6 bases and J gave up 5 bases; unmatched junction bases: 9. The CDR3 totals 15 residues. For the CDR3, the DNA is TGTGCCATCAGAGCGGCAGGGGGATCAACCGGGGAGCTGTTTTTT. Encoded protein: CAIRAAGGSTGELFF.

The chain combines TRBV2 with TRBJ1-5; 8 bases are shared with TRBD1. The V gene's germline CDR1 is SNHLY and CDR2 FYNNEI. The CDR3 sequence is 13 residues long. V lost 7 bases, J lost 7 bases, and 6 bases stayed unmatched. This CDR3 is CASNGQGQQPQHF. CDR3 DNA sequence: TGTGCCAGCAACGGACAGGGACAACAGCCCCAGCATTTT. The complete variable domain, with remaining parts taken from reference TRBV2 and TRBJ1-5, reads EPEVTQTPSHQVTQMGQEVILRCVPISNHLYFYWYRQILGQKVEFLVSFYNNEISEKSEIFDDQFSVERPDGSNFTLKIRSTKLEDSAMYFCASNGQGQQPQHFGDGTRLSIL.